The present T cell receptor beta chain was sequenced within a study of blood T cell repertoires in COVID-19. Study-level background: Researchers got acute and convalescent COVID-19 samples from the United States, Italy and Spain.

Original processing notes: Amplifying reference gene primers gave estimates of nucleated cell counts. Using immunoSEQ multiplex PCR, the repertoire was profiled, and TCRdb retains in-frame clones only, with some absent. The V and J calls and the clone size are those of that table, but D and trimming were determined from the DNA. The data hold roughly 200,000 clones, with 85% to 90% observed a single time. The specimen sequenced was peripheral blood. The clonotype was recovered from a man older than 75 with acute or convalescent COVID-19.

CDR3 amino acids: CASSQGWSVSYNEQFF. The CDR3 DNA sequence: TGCGCCAGCAGCCAAGGGTGGTCAGTCTCCTACAATGAGCAGTTCTTC. This chain joins TRBV4-1 and TRBJ2-1; D unresolved. The ends were cut back, 1 base at V and 0 bases at J, with 10 bases in the middle. The CDR3 is made up of 16 amino acids. Germline loops: CDR1 MGHRA, CDR2 YSYEKL.